The 21 T cell receptor beta chains presented below share a single source sample, sequenced in a study of cytomegalovirus exposure and HLA in healthy donors (dated by TCRdb to between 2016 and 2019). Libraries were prepared through the immunoSEQ multiplex PCR assay. The multiplex PCR relied on a mix of 60 forward primers for TCR Vbeta segments and 13 reverse primers for TCR Jbeta segments. The table comes from immuneACCESS by way of TCRdb, which keeps in-frame sequences with V and J called. Part of the clones is missing from these tables; in studies checked, under half for an unresolved V gene and the rest for unknown reasons. The sample table holds fewer than 140,000 clones, of which about 75% were seen once. The ten biggest clones cover more than 2% of the sample. Material: PBMCs. These receptors came from a man in his forties in good health and CMV-seronegative.

The chain has TRBV19 and TRBJ2-1; 9 positions match TRBD2. Germline CDR1 LNHDA, CDR2 SQIVND (reference sequence). The CDR3 consists of 14 residues. J gave up 4 bases and V 5 bases, and 3 bases lay outside the gene matches. In nucleotides, the CDR3 is TGTGCCAGTAGTGCGCGGGGGGGGTACAATGAGCAGTTCTTC. Residues: CASSARGGYNEQFF.

The genes are TRBV10-2 and TRBJ2-2, with TRBD1 identical over 8 bases. Germline CDR1 is WSHSY and CDR2 is SAAADI. The junction had 7 bases not matched to a gene; V was cut back by 6 bases and J by 7 bases. CDR3 size: 14 residues. The CDR3 nucleotides are TGCGCCAGCAGGGAATCAGGGGGCGGCGGGGAGCTGTTTTTT. Translating it yields CASRESGGGGELFF.

The chain recombines TRBV15 with TRBJ2-3; 7 bases align to TRBD2. Trimming removed 4 bases from V and 6 bases from J; junction bases left unmatched: 13. Germline V CDR1 and CDR2: LNHNV, YYDKDF (reference sequence). The CDR3 consists of 16 residues. The CDR3 here is CATSMGDYAGVDTQYF. CDR3 coding DNA: TGTGCCACCAGCATGGGGGACTACGCGGGGGTCGATACGCAGTATTTT.

The rearrangement uses TRBV19 and TRBJ2-7, with D perhaps TRBD1 (6 bases). Germline lookup yields CDR1 LNHDA and CDR2 SQIVND (reference sequence). Between the trimmed V and J ends, which lost 5 bases and 9 bases, there was a span of 17 bases. The CDR3 consists of 13 residues. The CDR3 DNA reads as TGTGCCAGTAGTCCAGGGGCTGGCGGTGGGCAGTACTTC. Residues: CASSPGAGGGQYF.

This clone was picked up a small number of times. The chain links TRBV4-2 to TRBJ1-1, with D possibly TRBD1 on 5 matching bases. This CDR3 region has 15 residues. The germline gives CDR1 LGHNA, CDR2 YNFKEQ. Trimming cost V 1 base and J 10 bases, with 19 bases left between them. The CDR3 DNA sequence: TGTGCCAGCAGCCAAGTTTCCGCGGAAGGGGAGGGAGCTTTCTTT. Protein: CASSQVSAEGEGAFF.

The chain has TRBV27 and TRBJ1-6; 8 bases are a match to TRBD1. J lost 6 bases, V lost 6 bases, and 4 bases had no gene match. Germline V gene sequence: CDR1 MNHEY, CDR2 SMNVEV (reference sequence). The CDR3 is 14 residues long. CDR3 residues: CASRTGDLNSPLHF. The DNA of the CDR3 is TGTGCCAGCAGGACAGGGGACCTTAATTCACCCCTCCACTTT.

The rearrangement joins TRBV19 to TRBJ1-6, with unresolved D. The germline V gene has CDR1 LNHDA and CDR2 SQIVND (reference sequence). The V and J ends lost 0 bases and 6 bases respectively, with 3 bases between them. The CDR3 contains 13 residues. CDR3 region: CASSIDSNSPLHF. The CDR3 DNA follows: TGTGCCAGTAGTATAGACAGTAATTCACCCCTCCACTTT.

The chain uses TRBV9 and TRBJ2-2; TRBD2 aligns across 7 bases. This CDR3 is built from 17 residues. V was clipped by 2 bases and J by 4 bases; unmatched bases: 11. Per germline, CDR1 SGDLS and CDR2 YYNGEE. This CDR3 reads CASSVAIGRGFTGELFF. The CDR3 nucleotides are TGTGCCAGCAGCGTGGCGATAGGGCGGGGGTTCACCGGGGAGCTGTTTTTT.

This rearrangement joins TRBV7-8 to TRBJ2-1, with 11 bases identical to TRBD1. CDR1 is SGHVS and CDR2 is FQNEAQ in the germline V gene. The CDR3 extends over 17 amino acids. With 1 base clipped from V and 4 bases from J, the junction kept 6 bases outside the gene matches. In DNA form, the CDR3 reads TGTGCCAGCAGCTTAGTTCTTGGGGACAGGGGGTACAATGAGCAGTTCTTC. Translating it yields CASSLVLGDRGYNEQFF.

This chain connects TRBV5-1 to TRBJ2-3; D is uncertain. Germline V gene sequence: CDR1 SGHRS, CDR2 YFSETQ. V dropped 6 bases and J dropped 2 bases, with 13 bases sitting between them. The CDR3 consists of 14 residues. The CDR3 spells CASTGILSTDTQYF. CDR3 sequence (DNA): TGCGCCAGCACCGGTATTTTATCCACAGATACGCAGTATTTT.

This clone was seen a single time. V and J are TRBV2 and TRBJ2-1; D ambiguous. Trimming shortened V by 0 bases and J by 2 bases, and 11 bases separated the two germline ends. This CDR3 comprises 16 residues. Germline loops: CDR1 SNHLY, CDR2 FYNNEI. The CDR3 DNA is TGTGCCAGCAGTGAAGCTCGCGGCTCTACCTACAATGAGCAGTTCTTC. Its translation is CASSEARGSTYNEQFF.

The chain has TRBV7-3 and TRBJ2-3, with a possible D match to TRBD2 (5 bases). The CDR3 extends over 16 amino acids. Germline CDR1 SGHTA, CDR2 FQGTGA. Trimming left V 1 base short and J 5 bases short, with 16 bases between. In DNA, the CDR3 is TGTGCCAGCAGCTTAAACAGCGCCCGCGGGCAAGATACGCAGTATTTT. This codes for CASSLNSARGQDTQYF. Full variable domain (rest looked up from reference TRBV7-3 and TRBJ2-3): GAGVSQTPSNKVTEKGKYVELRCDPISGHTALYWYRQSLGQGPEFLIYFQGTGAADDSGLPNDRFFAVRPEGSVSTLKIQRTERGDSAVYLCASSLNSARGQDTQYFGPGTRLTVL.

This clone was counted a few times. The V and J genes are TRBV6-5 and TRBJ1-6; TRBD1 agrees at 8 bases. V was pared by 5 bases and J by 9 bases, with 6 bases of the junction left unmatched. Germline V gene data show CDR1 as MNHEY and CDR2 as SVGAGI. The CDR3 runs 14 residues. The CDR3 nucleotides read TGTGCCAGCAGTCGGGGACAGGTGGGTTCACCCCTCCACTTT. Amino acid sequence: CASSRGQVGSPLHF.

This clone appeared a single time. V gene TRBV4-2 combines with J gene TRBJ2-6; no clear D. Per germline, CDR1 LGHNA and CDR2 YNFKEQ. The V end was cut by 4 bases, the J end by 1 base, with 11 bases between. The CDR3 consists of 16 residues. CDR3 protein: CASSRDLQSGANVLTF. In DNA form, the CDR3 reads TGTGCCAGCAGCCGAGACCTACAGTCTGGGGCCAACGTCCTGACTTTC.

The V and J genes are TRBV11-2 and TRBJ2-7; TRBD1 agrees at 8 bases. Germline loops: CDR1 SGHAT, CDR2 FQNNGV. Germline trimming cut 0 bases from V and 4 bases from J; bases unmatched to any gene: 5. The CDR3 spans 15 residues. This CDR3 is CASSLEAGGNYEQYF. CDR3 nucleotides: TGTGCCAGCAGCTTAGAAGCAGGGGGCAATTACGAGCAGTACTTC.

The chain joins TRBV19 to TRBJ1-1, with TRBD1 matching over 8 bases. The CDR3 consists of 14 residues. The trim removed 2 bases at V and 5 bases at J, leaving 4 bases unmatched. Germline V CDR1 and CDR2: LNHDA, SQIVND (reference sequence). In DNA form, the CDR3 reads TGTGCCAGTAGTATACAGGGGGCGCGGACTGAAGCTTTCTTT. As protein: CASSIQGARTEAFF.

The chain carries TRBV6-5 and TRBJ2-7; 7 bases are a match to TRBD1. CDR1 and CDR2 from the germline V gene are MNHEY and SVGAGI. The V segment lost 7 bases and the J segment 3 bases; nucleotides outside the gene matches: 12. The CDR3 is made up of 15 amino acids. The CDR3 sequence: CASTPTTGQSYEQYF. In DNA form, the CDR3 reads TGTGCCAGCACCCCCACGACGGGACAGAGCTACGAGCAGTACTTC.

The rearrangement uses TRBV21-1 and TRBJ2-5; the table's TRBD2 call for D was not verified on the DNA. TRBV21-1 is a known pseudogene. The CDR3 runs 18 residues. Here the CDR3 DNA reads TGTGCCAGCAGCAAAAGAAGGGGACTAGCGGGGGGACCAGAGGCCCAGTACTTC. As protein: CASSKRRGLAGGPEAQYF.

This rearrangement joins TRBV5-1 to TRBJ2-3; tentatively, D is TRBD2 (6 bases). Germline CDR1 is SGHRS and CDR2 is YFSETQ. Trimming pared 5 bases from V and 0 bases from J, leaving 13 bases between. This CDR3 region has 15 residues. The CDR3 DNA sequence: TGCGCCAGCAGACCGGGAGAAACTAGCACAGATACGCAGTATTTT. Protein: CASRPGETSTDTQYF.

This chain joins TRBV5-1 and TRBJ2-3; D ambiguous. V gave up 0 bases and J gave up 6 bases, with 8 bases separating them. This CDR3 is built from 13 residues. From germline, CDR1 is SGHRS and CDR2 YFSETQ. CDR3 residues: CASSLVEEDTQYF. The DNA for the CDR3 is TGCGCCAGCAGCTTGGTTGAGGAGGATACGCAGTATTTT.

This clone was observed a few times. Other nucleotide sequences in the sample specify the same CDR3. This rearrangement joins TRBV2 to TRBJ2-4; D is possibly TRBD2 (6 bases). CDR1 is SNHLY and CDR2 is FYNNEI in the germline V gene. The V gene lost 6 bases and the J gene lost 0 bases, with 12 bases spanning the gap. This CDR3 comprises 15 residues. In DNA form, the CDR3 reads TGTGCCAGCAGGCGAGAGGGACTAGCCAAAAACATTCAGTACTTC. This sequence encodes CASRREGLAKNIQYF.